This TCR beta chain was retrieved from a study of T-cell memory formation after mild COVID-19. Study-wide findings and caveats: A second wave expanding day 15 to 37 was CD4+-biased; contracting clones were balanced. Several responding clones turned up in pre-infection memory, indicating that cross-reactive memory may have taken part.

Note on this clonotype: Its matching antigen is unknown.

Each CDR3 protein is one row after TCRdb ran MiXCR on the 5' RACE reads. The sample carries about 420,000 distinct CDR3 sequences, about 25% recorded once. This receptor was taken from an adult woman who had mild COVID-19 (a few samples of this study predate the infection). Cell type and time point are not known. What was sequenced was PBMCs or a T cell subset sorted from them (not recorded which).

The CDR3 sequence: CASSQEGSRVYGYTF. In DNA form, the CDR3 reads TGCGCCAGCAGCCAAGAGGGGTCCAGGGTCTATGGCTACACCTTC. J is TRBJ1-2 and V is TRBV4-3, with TRBD1 as a possible D gene (5 bases). CDR1 and CDR2 (germline): LGHNA, YSLEER. The CDR3 runs 15 residues. Deletions cut 0 bases from V and 4 bases from J, with 12 bases between.